This TCR beta chain comes out of a study of PD-L1 blockade in urothelial cancer. Looking at the study overall: Bladder-origin urothelial cancer in males covered about 90% of the roughly 30 patients.

The data were produced by immunoSEQ multiplex PCR, yet TCRdb's version contains in-frame clones alone and is incomplete. The sample lists roughly 100,000 clones, approximately 87% occurring once. Time point here: peripheral blood 6 weeks after treatment start. The junction had 6 bases not matched to a gene; V was cut back by 1 base and J by 5 bases. Germline V gene data show CDR1 as SGHRS and CDR2 as YFSETQ. CDR3 length: 14 residues. The clonotype comes from a man between 65 and 85 years old with urothelial cancer. Sample: PBMCs, taken around atezolizumab (anti-PD-L1) treatment. The chain is built from TRBV5-1 and TRBJ2-7, with 7 bases aligning to TRBD2. The CDR3 DNA reads as TGCGCCAGCAGCTTGTCTGGGGAGGGCGACGAGCAGTACTTC. Translated, it gives CASSLSGEGDEQYF.